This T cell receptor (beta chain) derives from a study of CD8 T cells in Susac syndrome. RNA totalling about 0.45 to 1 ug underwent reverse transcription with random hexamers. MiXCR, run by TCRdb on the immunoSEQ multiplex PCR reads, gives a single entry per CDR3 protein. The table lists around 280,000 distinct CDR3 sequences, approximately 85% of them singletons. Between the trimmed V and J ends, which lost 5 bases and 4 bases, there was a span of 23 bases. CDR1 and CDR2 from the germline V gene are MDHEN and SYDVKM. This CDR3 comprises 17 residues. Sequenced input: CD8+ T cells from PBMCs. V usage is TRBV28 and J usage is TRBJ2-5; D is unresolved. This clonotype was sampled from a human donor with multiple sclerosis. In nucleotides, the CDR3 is TGTGCCAGCAGTGCTCACCTAACCCGGGCCGGAAGAGAGACCCAGTACTTC. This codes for CASSAHLTRAGRETQYF.